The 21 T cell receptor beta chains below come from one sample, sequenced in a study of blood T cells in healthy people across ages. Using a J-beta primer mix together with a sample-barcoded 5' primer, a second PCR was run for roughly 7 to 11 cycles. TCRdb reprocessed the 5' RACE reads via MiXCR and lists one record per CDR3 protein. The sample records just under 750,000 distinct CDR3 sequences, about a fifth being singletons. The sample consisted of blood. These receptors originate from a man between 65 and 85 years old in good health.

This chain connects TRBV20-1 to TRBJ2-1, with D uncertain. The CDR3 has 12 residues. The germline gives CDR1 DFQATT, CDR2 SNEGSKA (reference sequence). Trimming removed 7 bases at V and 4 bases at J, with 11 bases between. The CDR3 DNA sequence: TGCAGTGTTGGGCCCCGTTACAATGAGCAGTTCTTC. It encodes CSVGPRYNEQFF.

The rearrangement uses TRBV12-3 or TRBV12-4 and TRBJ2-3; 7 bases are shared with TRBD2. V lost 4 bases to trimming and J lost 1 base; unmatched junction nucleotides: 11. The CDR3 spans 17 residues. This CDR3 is CASSSRRDYGRTDTQYF. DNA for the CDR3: TGTGCCAGCAGTTCTCGCCGGGACTACGGACGCACAGATACGCAGTATTTT.

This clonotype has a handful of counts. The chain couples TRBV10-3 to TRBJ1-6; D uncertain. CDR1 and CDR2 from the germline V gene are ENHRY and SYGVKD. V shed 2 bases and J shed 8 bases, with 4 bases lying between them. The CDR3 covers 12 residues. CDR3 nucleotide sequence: TGTGCCATCAGTGAGCCAGATTCACCCCTCCACTTT. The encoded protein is CAISEPDSPLHF.

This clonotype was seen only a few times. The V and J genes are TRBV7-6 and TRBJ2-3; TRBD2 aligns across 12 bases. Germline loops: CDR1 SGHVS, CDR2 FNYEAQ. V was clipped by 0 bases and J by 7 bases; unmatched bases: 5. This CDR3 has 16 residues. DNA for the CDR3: TGTGCCAGCAGCTTAGCGGCTAGCGGGGGGGTAAATACGCAGTATTTT. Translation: CASSLAASGGVNTQYF.

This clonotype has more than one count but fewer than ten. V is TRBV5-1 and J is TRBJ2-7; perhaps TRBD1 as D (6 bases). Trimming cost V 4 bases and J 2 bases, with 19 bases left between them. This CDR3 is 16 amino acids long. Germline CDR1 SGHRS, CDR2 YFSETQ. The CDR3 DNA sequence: TGCGCCAGCAGCGGGGGCTACGGCACAGACACCTACGAGCAGTACTTC. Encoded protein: CASSGGYGTDTYEQYF.

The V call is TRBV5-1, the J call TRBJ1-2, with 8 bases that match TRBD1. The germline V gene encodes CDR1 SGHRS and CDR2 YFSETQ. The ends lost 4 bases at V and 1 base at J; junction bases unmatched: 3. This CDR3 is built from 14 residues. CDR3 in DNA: TGCGCCAGCAGCGTGGGACAGGTTAACTATGGCTACACCTTC. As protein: CASSVGQVNYGYTF.

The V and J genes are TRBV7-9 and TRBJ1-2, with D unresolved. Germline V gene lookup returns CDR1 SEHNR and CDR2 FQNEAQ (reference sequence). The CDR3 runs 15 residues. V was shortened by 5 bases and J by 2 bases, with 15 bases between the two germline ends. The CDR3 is CASSPRSGVNYGYTF. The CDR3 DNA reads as TGTGCCAGCAGCCCGAGGTCCGGGGTGAACTATGGCTACACCTTC.

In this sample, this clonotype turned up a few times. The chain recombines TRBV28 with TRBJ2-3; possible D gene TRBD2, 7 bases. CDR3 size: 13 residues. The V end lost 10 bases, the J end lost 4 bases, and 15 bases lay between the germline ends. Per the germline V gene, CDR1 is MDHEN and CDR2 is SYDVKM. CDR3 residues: CATMGGGPDTQYF. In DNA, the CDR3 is TGTGCCACAATGGGGGGGGGGCCAGATACGCAGTATTTT.

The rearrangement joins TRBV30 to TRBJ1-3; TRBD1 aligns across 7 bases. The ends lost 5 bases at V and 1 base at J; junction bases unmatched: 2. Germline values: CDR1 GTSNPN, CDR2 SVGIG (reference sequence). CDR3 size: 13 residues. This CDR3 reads CAWDRASGNTIYF. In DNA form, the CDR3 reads TGTGCCTGGGACAGGGCATCTGGAAACACCATATATTTT. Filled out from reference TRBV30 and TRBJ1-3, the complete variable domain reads SQTIHQWPATLVQPVGSPLSLECTVEGTSNPNLYWYRQAAGRGLQLLFYSVGIGQISSEVPQNLSASRPQDRQFILSSKKLLLSDSGFYLCAWDRASGNTIYFGEGSWLTVV.

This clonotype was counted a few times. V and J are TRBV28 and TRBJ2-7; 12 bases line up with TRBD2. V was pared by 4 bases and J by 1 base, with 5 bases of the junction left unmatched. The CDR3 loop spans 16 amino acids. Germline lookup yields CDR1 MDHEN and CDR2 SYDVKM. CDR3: CASSSPTSGSSYEQYV. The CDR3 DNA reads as TGTGCCAGCAGTTCCCCGACTAGCGGGAGTTCCTACGAGCAGTACGTC.

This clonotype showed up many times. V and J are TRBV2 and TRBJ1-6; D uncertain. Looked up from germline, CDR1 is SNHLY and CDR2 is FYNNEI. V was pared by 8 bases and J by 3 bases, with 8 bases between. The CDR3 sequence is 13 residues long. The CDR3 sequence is CASGSSYNSPLHF. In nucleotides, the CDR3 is TGTGCCAGCGGCAGCAGCTATAATTCACCCCTCCACTTT.

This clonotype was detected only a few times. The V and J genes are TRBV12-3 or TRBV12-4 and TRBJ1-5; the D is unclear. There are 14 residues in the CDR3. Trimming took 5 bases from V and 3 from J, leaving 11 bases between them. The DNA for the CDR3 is TGTGCCAGCAGTGACGACGGAATCAATCAGCCCCAGCATTTT. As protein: CASSDDGINQPQHF.

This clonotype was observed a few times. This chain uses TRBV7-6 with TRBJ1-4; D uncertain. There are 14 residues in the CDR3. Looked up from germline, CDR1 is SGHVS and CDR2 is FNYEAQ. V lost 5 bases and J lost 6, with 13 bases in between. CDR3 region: CASSATGRDEKLFF. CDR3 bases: TGTGCCAGCAGCGCCACCGGGCGGGATGAAAAACTGTTTTTT.

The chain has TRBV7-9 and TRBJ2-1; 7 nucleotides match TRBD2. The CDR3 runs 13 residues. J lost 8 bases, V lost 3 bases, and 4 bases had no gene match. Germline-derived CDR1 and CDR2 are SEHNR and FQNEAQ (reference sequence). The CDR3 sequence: CASSFGGIYEQFF. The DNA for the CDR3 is TGTGCCAGCAGCTTCGGGGGGATCTATGAGCAGTTCTTC.

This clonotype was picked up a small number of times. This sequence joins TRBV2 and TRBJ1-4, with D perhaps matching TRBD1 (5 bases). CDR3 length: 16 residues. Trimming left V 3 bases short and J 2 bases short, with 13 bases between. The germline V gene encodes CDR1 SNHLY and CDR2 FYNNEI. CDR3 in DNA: TGTGCCAGCAGTGAGAGAAGGGGACTCACTAATGAAAAACTGTTTTTT. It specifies CASSERRGLTNEKLFF.

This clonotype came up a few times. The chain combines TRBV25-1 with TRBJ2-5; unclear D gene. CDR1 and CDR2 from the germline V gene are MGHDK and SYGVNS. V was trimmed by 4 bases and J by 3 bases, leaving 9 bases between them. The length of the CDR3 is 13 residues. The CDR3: CASSARRKETQYF. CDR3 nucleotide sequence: TGTGCCAGCAGTGCGCGGCGGAAAGAGACCCAGTACTTC. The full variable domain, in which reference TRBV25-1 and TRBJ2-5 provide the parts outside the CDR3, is EADIYQTPRYLVIGTGKKITLECSQTMGHDKMYWYQQDPGMELHLIHYSYGVNSTEKGDLSSESTVSRIRTEHFPLTLESARPSHTSQYLCASSARRKETQYFGPGTRLLVL.

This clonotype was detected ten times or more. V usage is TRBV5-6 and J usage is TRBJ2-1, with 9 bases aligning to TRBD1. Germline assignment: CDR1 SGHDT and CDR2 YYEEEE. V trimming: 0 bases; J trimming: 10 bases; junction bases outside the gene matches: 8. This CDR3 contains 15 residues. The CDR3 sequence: CASSLAWTGDNEQFF. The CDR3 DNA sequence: TGTGCCAGCAGCTTGGCGTGGACAGGGGATAACGAGCAGTTCTTC.

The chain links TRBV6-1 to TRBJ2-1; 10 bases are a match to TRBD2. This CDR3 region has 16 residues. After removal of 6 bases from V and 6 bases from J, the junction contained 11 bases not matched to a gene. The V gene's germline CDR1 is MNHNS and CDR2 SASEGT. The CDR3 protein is CASRQSSGRRRNEQFF. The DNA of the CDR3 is TGTGCCAGCAGACAATCTAGCGGGAGACGCCGCAATGAGCAGTTCTTC.

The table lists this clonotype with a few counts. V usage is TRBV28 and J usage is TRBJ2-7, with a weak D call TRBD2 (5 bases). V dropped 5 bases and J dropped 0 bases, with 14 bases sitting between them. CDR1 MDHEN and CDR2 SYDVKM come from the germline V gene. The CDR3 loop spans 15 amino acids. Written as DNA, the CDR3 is TGTGCCAGCAGTCCCCGCTCGGGGTCCTCCTACGAGCAGTACTTC. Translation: CASSPRSGSSYEQYF.

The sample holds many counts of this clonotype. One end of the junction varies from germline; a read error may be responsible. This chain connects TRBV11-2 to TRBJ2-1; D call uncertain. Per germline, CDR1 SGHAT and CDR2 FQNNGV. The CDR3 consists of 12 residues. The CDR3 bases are TGCGCCAGCAGCTTGACGAAGAATGAGCAGTTCTTC. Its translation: CASSLTKNEQFF. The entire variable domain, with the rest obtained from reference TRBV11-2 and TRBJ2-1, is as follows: EAGVAQSPRYKIIEKRQSVAFWCNPISGHATLYWYQQILGQGPKLLIQFQNNGVVDDSQLPKDRFSAERLKGVDSTLKIQPAKLEDSAVYLCASSLTKNEQFFGPGTRLTVL.

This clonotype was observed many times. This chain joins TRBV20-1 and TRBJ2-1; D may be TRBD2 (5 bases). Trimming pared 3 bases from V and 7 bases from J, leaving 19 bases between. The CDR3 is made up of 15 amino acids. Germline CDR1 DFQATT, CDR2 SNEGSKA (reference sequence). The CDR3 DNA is TGCAGTGCTAGGAAAAATCCCGGGAACCTTAATGAGCAGTTCTTC. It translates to CSARKNPGNLNEQFF.